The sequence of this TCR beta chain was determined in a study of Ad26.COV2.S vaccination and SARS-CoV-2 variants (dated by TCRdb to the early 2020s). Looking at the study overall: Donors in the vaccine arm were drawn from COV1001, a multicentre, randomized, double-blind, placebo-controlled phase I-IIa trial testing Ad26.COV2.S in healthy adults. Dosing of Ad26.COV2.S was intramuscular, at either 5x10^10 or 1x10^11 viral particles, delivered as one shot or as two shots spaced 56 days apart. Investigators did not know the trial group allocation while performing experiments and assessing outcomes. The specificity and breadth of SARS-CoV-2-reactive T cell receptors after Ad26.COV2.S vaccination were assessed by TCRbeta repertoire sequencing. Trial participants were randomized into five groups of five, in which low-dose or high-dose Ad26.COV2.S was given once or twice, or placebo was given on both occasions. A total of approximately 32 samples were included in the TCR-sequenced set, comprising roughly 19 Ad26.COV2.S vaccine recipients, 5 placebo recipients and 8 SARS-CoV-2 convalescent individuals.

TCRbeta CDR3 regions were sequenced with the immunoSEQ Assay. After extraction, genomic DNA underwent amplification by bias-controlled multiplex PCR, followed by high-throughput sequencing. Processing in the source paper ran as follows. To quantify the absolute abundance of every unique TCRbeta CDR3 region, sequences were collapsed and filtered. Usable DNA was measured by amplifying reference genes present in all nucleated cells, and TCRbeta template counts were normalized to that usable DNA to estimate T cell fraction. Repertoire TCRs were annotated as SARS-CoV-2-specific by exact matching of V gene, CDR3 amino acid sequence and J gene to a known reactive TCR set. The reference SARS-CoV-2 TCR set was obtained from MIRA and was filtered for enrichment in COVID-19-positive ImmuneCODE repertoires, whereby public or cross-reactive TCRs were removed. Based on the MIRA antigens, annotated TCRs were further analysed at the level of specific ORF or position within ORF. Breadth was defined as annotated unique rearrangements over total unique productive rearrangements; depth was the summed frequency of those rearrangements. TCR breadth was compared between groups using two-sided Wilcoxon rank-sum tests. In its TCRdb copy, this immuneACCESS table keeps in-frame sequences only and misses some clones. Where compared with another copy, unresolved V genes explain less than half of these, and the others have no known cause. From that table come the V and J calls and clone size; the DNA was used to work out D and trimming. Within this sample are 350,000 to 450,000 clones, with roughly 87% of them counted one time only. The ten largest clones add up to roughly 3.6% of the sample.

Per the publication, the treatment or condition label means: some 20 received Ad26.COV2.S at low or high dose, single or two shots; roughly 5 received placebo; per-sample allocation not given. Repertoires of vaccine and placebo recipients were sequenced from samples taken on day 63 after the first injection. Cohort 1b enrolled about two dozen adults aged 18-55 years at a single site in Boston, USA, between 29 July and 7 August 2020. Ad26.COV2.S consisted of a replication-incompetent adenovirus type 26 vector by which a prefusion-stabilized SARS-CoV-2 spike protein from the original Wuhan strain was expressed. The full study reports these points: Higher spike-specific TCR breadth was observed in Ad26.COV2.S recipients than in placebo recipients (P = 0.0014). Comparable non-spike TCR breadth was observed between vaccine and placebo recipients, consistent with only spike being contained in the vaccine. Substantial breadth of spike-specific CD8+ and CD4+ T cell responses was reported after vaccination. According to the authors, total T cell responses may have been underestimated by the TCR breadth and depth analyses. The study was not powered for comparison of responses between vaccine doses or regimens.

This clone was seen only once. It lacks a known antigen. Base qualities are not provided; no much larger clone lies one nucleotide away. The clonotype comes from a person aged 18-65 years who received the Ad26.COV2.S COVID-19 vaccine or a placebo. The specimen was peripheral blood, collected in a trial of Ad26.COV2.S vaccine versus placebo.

Here the CDR3 is given as CASSPTSGGVTGELFF. The nucleotide sequence reads as follows: TGTGCCAGCAGCCCCACTAGCGGGGGTGTCACCGGGGAGCTGTTTTTT. The rearranged chain carries TRBV7-6 and TRBJ2-2; 11 central bases correspond to TRBD2. V loses 5 bases at its end and J loses 4 bases; junction bases beyond the gene matches: 6. The CDR3 starts with the cysteine, ends with the phenylalanine, and has 16 residues. The entry retains the CDR3 DNA only, 48 bases that are in frame from base 1. The germline V gene provides CDR1 SGHVS and CDR2 FNYEAQ. Where the CDR3 stops, the reference TRBV7-6 and TRBJ2-2 genes take over; the full variable domain is GAGVSQSPRYKVTKRGQDVALRCDPISGHVSLYWYRQALGQGPEFLTYFNYEAQQDKSGLPNDRFSAERPEGSISTLTIQRTEQRDSAMYRCASSPTSGGVTGELFFGEGSRLTVL.